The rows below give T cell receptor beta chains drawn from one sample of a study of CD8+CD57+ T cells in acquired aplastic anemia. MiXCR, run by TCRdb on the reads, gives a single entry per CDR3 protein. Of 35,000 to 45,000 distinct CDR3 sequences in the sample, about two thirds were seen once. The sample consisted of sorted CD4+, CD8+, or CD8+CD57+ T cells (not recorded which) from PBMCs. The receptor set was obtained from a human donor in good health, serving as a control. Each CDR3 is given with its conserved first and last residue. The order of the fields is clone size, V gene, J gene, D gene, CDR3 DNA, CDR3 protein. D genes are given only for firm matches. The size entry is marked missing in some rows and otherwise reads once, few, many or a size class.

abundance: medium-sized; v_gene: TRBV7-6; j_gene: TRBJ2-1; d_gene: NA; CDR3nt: TGTGCCAGCAGCTTAGGGTTACGGACAGTTCCCAATGAGCAGTTCTTC; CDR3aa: CASSLGLRTVPNEQFF
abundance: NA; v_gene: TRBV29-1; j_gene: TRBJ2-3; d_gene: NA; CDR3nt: TGCGCCGCCCCGGCAGGTAGCACAGATACGCAGTATTTT; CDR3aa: CAAPAGSTDTQYF
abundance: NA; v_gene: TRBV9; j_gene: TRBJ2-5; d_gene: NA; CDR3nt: TGTGCCAGCAGCGTAGGTCTCCGGACGGACCAAGAGACCCAGTACTTC; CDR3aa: CASSVGLRTDQETQYF
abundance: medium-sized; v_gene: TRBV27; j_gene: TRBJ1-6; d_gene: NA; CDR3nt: TGTGCCAGCAGTTTTTCGGCAGGGAGCCCGGGATCACCCCTCCACTTT; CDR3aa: CASSFSAGSPGSPLHF
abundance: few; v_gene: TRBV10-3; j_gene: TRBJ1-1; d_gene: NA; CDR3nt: TGTGCCATTAAACAGGGTAATGAAGCTTTCTTT; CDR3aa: CAIKQGNEAFF
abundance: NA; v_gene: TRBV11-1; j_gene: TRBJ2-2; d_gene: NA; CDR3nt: TGTGCCAGCAGCCTAATCGGGGCGACCATCACCGGGGAGCTGTTTTTT; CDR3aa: CASSLIGATITGELFF
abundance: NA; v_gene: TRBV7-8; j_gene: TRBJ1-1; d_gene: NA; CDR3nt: TGTGCCAGCAGCTCAAGGTGGGCGGGGGGCACTGAAGCTTTCTTT; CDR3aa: CASSSRWAGGTEAFF
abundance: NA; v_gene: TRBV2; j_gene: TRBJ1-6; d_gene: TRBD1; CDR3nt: TGTGCCAGCAGCTTAGGGACAGCCTATAATTCACCCCTCCACTTT; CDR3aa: CASSLGTAYNSPLHF
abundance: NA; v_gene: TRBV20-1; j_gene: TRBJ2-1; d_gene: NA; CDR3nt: TGCAGTGCTAGAGGCAGACACAATGAGCAGTTCTTC; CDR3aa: CSARGRHNEQFF
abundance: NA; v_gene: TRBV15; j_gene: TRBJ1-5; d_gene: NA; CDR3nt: TGTGCCACCAGGATAACAGGGTATGGGCCTCAGCCCCAGCATTTT; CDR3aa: CATRITGYGPQPQHF
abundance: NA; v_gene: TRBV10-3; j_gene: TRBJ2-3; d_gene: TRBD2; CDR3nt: TGTGCCATCAGTGAGCTCGGCGGAGCGGGGGGGCCCACAGATACGCAGTATTTT; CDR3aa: CAISELGGAGGPTDTQYF
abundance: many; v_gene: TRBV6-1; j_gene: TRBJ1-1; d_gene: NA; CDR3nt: TGTGCCAGCCACCGGGGGATCGGCACTGAAGCTTTCTTT; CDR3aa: CASHRGIGTEAFF
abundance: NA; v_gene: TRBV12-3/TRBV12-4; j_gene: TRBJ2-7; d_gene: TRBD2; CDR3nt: TGTGCCAGTAGTCTCCAACCAGCGGGGGGCTTCTACGAGCAGTACTTC; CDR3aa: CASSLQPAGGFYEQYF
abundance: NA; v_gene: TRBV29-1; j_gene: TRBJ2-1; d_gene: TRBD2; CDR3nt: TGCAGCGTCGCGCTAGCGGGAGGGCCCTATGAGCAGTTCTTC; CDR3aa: CSVALAGGPYEQFF
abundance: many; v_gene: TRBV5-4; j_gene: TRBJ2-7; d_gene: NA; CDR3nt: TGTGCCAGCAGGCCGGACAGTGGGCCCTACGAGCAGTACTTC; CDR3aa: CASRPDSGPYEQYF
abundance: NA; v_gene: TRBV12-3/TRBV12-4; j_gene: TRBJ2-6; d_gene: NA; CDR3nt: TGTGCCAGCAGCCTAGGGCACGGGGCCAACGTCCTGACTTTC; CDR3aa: CASSLGHGANVLTF
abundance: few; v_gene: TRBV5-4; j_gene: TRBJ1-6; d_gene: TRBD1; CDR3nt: TGTGCCAGCAGCTTGTTAGGGACAGCACATTCACCCCTCCACTTT; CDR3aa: CASSLLGTAHSPLHF
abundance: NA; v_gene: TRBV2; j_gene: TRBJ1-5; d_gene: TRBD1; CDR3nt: TGTGCCAGCAGTTCAGGACAGGGAGACAATCAGCCCCAGCATTTT; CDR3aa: CASSSGQGDNQPQHF
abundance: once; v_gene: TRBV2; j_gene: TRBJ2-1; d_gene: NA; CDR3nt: TGTGCCAGCAGTGACTTCGGCGATTACGACACTAATGAGCAGTTCTTC; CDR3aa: CASSDFGDYDTNEQFF
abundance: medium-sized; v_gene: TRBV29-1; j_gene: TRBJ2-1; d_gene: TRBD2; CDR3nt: TGCAGCGTCGAAGGTCCGGGACTAGCTTACAATGAGCAGTTCTTC; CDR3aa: CSVEGPGLAYNEQFF
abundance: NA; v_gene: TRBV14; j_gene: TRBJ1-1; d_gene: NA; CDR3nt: TGTGCCAGCAGCCGTTACGAGGGAAGGAACACTGAAGCTTTCTTT; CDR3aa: CASSRYEGRNTEAFF
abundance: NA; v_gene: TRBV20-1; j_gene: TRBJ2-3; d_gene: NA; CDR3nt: TGCAGTACGCCGACTGTCACAGATACGCAGTATTTT; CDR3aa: CSTPTVTDTQYF
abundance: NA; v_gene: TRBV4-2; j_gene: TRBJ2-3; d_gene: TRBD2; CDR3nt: TGTGCCAGCAGCCCCCGGACTAGCGGGGGGGCAGATACGCAGTATTTT; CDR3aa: CASSPRTSGGADTQYF
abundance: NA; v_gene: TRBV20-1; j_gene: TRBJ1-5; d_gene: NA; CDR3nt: TGCAGTGCTAGAGATCTGCAGACCCAGCATTTT; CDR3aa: CSARDLQTQHF
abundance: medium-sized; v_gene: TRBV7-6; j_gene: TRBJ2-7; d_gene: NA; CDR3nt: TGTGCCAGCAGCTGGCAGCAGGGGTTGGACGTATACGAGCAGTACTTC; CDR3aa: CASSWQQGLDVYEQYF
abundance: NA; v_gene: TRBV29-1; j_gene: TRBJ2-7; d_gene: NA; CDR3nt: TGCAGCGTTGAGGATTCCTACGAGCAGTACTTC; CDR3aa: CSVEDSYEQYF
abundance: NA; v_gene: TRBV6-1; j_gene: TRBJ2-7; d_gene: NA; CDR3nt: TGTGCCAGCAGTAGTGGACAGTACGAGCAGTACTTC; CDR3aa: CASSSGQYEQYF
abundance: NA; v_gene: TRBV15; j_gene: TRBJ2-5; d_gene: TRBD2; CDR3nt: TGTGCCACCGCTAAGACTAGCTGGATAGAGACCCAGTACTTC; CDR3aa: CATAKTSWIETQYF
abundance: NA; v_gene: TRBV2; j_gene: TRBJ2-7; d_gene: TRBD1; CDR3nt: TGTGCCAGCAGCGCAGGACAGGGGGCTGACGAGCAGTACTTC; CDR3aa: CASSAGQGADEQYF
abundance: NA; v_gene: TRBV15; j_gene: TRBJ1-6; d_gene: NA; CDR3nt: TGTGCCACCAGCAGAGATACTGGGTTGACTTCACCCCTCCACTTT; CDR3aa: CATSRDTGLTSPLHF
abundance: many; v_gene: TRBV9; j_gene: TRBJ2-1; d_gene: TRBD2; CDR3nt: TGTGCCAGCAGCGTCGGGACTAGCGGTGTGTATGAGCAGTTCTTC; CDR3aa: CASSVGTSGVYEQFF
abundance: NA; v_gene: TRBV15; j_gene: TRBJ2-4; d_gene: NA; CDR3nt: TGTGCCACCAGCTCGCACACACAGGGCTTTGAGGTGAACATTCAGTACTTC; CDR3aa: CATSSHTQGFEVNIQYF
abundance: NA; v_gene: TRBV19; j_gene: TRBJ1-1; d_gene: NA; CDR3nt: TGTGCCAGTAGTATCCCGGGACAACCTAAGGGGACTGAAGCTTTCTTT; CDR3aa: CASSIPGQPKGTEAFF
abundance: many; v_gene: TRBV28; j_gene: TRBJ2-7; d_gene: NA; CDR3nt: TGTGCCAGCAGTTTGGGTTTCCCCGACCAGTCCTACGAGCAGTACTTC; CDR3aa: CASSLGFPDQSYEQYF
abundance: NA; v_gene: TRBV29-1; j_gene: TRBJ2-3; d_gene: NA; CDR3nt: TGCAGCGGCGGTGCTATTGATACGCAGTATTTT; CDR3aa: CSGGAIDTQYF
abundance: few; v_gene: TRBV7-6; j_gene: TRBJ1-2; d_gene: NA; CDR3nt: TGTGCCAGCAGCTGGGGGTCAGGGGACTATGGCTACACCTTC; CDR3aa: CASSWGSGDYGYTF
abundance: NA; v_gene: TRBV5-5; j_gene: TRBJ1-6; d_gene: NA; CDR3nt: TGTGCCAGCAGCTTCCAGGGAGGGGATTCACCCCTCCACTTT; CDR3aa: CASSFQGGDSPLHF
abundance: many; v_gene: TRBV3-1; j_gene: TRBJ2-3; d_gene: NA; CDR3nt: TGTGCCAGCAGCCCCGGGCCGGGAGATACGCAGTATTTT; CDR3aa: CASSPGPGDTQYF
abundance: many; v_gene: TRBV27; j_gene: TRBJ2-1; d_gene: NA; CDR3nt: TGTGCCAGCAGTTTGTCGTCTGGGGGATACAATGAGCAGTTCTTC; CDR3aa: CASSLSSGGYNEQFF
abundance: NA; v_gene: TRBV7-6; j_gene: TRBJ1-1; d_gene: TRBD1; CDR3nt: TGTGCCAGCAGCTATACAGGGGGGACTGAAGCTTTCTTT; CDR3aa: CASSYTGGTEAFF
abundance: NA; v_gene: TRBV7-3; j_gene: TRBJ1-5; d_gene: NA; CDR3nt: TGTGCCAGCAGCTTAGAACAGGGATTAGAACAGCCCCAGCATTTT; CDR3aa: CASSLEQGLEQPQHF
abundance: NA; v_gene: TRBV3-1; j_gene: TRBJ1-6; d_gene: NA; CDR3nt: TGTGCCAGCAGCACCAACTATAATTCACCCCTCCACTTT; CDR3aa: CASSTNYNSPLHF
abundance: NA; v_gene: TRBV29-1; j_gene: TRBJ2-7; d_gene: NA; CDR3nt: TGCAGCGTTATGACCCAGCACTACGAGCAGTACTTC; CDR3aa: CSVMTQHYEQYF
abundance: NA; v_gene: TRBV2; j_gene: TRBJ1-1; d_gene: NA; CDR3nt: TGTGCCAGCAGTTTAATGGGGGGAGACAACACTGAAGCTTTCTTT; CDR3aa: CASSLMGGDNTEAFF